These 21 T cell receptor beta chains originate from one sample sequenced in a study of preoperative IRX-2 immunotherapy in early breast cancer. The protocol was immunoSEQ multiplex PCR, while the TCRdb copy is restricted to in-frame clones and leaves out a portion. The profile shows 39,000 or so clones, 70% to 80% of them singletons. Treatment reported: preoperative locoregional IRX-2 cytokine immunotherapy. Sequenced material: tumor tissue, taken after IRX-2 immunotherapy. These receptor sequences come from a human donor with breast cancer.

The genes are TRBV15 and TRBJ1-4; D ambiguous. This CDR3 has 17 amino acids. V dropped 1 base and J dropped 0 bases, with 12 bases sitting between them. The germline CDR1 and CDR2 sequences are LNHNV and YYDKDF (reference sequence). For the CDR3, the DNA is TGTGCCACCAGCAGAGGGCCGGCTGACGCAACTAATGAAAAACTGTTTTTT. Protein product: CATSRGPADATNEKLFF.

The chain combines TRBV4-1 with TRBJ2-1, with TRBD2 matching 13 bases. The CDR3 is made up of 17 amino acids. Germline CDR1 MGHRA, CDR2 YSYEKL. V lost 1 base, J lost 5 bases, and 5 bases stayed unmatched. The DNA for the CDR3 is TGCGCCAGCAGCCAAGGGATTGGGACTAGCGGGGACAATGAGCAGTTCTTC. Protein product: CASSQGIGTSGDNEQFF.

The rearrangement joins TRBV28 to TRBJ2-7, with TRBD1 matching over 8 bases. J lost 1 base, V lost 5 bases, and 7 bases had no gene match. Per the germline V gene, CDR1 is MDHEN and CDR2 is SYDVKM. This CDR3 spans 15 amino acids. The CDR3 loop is CASSRNRGYSYEQYF. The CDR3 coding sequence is TGTGCCAGCAGTCGAAACAGGGGGTATTCCTACGAGCAGTACTTC.

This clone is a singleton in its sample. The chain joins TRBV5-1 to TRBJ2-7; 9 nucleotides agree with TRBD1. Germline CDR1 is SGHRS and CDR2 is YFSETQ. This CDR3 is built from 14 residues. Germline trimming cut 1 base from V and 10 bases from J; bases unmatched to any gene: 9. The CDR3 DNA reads TGCGCCAGCAGCTTGTATGACAGGGGGACGGAACAGTACTTC. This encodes CASSLYDRGTEQYF.

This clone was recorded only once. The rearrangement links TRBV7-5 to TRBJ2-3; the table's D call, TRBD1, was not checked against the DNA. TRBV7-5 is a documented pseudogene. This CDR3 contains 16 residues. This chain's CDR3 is CASSFGQGGGTDTQYF. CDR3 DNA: TGTGCCAGCAGTTTTGGACAGGGCGGCGGCACAGATACGCAGTATTTT.

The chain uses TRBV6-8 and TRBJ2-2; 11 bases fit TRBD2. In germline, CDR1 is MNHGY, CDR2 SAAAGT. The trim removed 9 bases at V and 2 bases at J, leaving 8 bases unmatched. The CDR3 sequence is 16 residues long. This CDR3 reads CASTLGLAENTGELFF. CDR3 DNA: TGTGCCAGTACCCTGGGACTAGCGGAAAACACCGGGGAGCTGTTTTTT.

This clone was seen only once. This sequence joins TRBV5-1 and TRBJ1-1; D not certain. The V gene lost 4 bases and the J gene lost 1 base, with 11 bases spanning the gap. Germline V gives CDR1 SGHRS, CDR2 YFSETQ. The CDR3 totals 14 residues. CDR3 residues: CASSLGWENTEAFF. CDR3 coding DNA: TGCGCCAGCAGCCTGGGGTGGGAGAACACTGAAGCTTTCTTT. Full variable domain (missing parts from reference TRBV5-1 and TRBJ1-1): KAGVTQTPRYLIKTRGQQVTLSCSPISGHRSVSWYQQTPGQGLQFLFEYFSETQRNKGNFPGRFSGRQFSNSRSEMNVSTLELGDSALYLCASSLGWENTEAFFGQGTRLTVV.

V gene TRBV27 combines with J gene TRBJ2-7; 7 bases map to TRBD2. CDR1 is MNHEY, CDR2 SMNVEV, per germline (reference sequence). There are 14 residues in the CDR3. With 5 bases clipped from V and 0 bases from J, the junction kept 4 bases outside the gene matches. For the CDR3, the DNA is TGTGCCAGCAGTCCCCGGGACTACTCCTACGAGCAGTACTTC. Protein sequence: CASSPRDYSYEQYF.

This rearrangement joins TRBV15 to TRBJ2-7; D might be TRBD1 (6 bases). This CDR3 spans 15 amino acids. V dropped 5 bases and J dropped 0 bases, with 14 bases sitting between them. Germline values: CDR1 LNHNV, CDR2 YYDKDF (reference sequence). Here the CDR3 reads CATSGYRVGSYEQYF. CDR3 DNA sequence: TGTGCCACCAGCGGATACAGGGTGGGCTCCTACGAGCAGTACTTC.

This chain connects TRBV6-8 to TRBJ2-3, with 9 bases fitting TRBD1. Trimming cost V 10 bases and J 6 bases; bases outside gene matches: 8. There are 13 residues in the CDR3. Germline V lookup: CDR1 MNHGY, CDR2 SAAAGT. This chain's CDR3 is CAISGQGTDTQYF. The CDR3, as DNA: TGTGCCATCAGCGGACAGGGGACCGATACGCAGTATTTT.

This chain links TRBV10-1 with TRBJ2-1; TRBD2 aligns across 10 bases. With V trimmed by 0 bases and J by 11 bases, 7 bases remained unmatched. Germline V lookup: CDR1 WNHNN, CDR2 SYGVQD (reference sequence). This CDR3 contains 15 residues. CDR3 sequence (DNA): TGCGCCAGCAGTGAGTCTGCAGAACTAGCGGGAAAGCAGTTCTTC. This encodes CASSESAELAGKQFF.

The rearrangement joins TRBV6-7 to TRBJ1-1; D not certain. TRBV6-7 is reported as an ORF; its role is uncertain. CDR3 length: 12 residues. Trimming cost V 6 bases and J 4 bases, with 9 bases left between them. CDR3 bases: TGTGCCAGCAGCCAAGGGCTCACTGAAGCTTTCTTT. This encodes CASSQGLTEAFF.

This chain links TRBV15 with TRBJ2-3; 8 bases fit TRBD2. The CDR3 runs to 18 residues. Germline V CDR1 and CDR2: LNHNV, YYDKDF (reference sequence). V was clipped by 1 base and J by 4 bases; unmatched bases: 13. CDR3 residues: CATSRVLPGTSVADTQYF. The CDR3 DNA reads TGTGCCACCAGCAGAGTTTTGCCCGGGACTAGTGTGGCAGATACGCAGTATTTT. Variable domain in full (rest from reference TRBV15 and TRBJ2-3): DAMVIQNPRYQVTQFGKPVTLSCSQTLNHNVMYWYQQKSSQAPKLLFHYYDKDFNNEADTPDNFQSRRPNTSFCFLDIRSPGLGDTAMYLCATSRVLPGTSVADTQYFGPGTRLTVL.

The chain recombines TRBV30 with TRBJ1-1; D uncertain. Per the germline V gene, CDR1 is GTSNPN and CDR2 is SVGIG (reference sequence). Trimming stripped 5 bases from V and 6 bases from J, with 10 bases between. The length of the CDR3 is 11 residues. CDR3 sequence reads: CAWVWRAEAFF. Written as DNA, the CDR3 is TGTGCCTGGGTCTGGAGGGCTGAAGCTTTCTTT.

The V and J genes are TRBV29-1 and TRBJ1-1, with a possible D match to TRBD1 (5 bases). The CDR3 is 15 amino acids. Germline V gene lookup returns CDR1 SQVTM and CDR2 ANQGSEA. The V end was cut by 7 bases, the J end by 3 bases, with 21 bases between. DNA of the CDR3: TGCAGCGCCCGGGGGGGGATTACGGCGGACACTGAAGCTTTCTTT. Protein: CSARGGITADTEAFF.

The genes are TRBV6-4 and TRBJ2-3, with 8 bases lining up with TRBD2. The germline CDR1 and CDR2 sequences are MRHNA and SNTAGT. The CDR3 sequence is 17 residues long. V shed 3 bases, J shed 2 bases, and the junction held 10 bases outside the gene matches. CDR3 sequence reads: CASSEAYSGTFTDTQYF. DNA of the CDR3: TGTGCCAGCAGTGAAGCTTATAGCGGGACCTTCACAGATACGCAGTATTTT.

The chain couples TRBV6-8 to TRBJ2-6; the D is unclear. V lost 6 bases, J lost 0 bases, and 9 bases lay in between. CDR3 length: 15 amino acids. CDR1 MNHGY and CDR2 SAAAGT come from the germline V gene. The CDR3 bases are TGTGCCAGCAGCCCTCAAATCTCTGGGGCCAACGTCCTGACTTTC. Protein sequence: CASSPQISGANVLTF.

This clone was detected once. The CDR3: CASSETSGTLNTQYF. In DNA form, the CDR3 reads TGCGCCAGCAGTGAGACTAGCGGGACCCTCAATACGCAGTATTTT. This sequence joins TRBV10-1 and TRBJ2-3; 10 nucleotides match TRBD2. The CDR3 is 15 amino acids. The junction had 6 bases not matched to a gene; V was cut back by 2 bases and J by 7 bases. Per the germline V gene, CDR1 is WNHNN and CDR2 is SYGVQD (reference sequence).

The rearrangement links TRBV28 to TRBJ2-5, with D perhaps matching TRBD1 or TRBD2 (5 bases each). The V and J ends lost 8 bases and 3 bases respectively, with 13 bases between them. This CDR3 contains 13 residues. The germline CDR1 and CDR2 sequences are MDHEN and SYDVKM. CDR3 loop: CASSSGQEETQYF. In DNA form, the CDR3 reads TGTGCCAGCTCCTCGGGGCAGGAAGAGACCCAGTACTTC.

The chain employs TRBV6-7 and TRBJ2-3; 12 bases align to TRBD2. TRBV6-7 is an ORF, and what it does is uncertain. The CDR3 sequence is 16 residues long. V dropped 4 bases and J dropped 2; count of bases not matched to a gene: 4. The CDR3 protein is CASSSLAGGYTDTQYF. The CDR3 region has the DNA TGTGCCAGCAGTTCTCTAGCGGGAGGGTACACAGATACGCAGTATTTT.

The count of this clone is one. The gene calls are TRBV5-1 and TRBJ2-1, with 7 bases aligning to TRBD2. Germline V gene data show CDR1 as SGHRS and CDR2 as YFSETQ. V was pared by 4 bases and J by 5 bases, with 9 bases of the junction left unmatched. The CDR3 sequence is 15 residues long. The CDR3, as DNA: TGCGCCAGCAGCCCCTCTGCGGGAGTTCACAATGAGCAGTTCTTC. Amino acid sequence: CASSPSAGVHNEQFF.